Each of the 27 T cell receptor beta chains below was sequenced from the same sample in a study of cytomegalovirus exposure and HLA in healthy donors (dated by TCRdb to the late 2010s). Library generation was performed with the immunoSEQ multiplex PCR assay. For the multiplex PCR, a mixture combining 60 forward primers for TCR Vbeta segments and 13 reverse primers for TCR Jbeta segments was used. TCRdb carries this immuneACCESS record with in-frame sequences only. Its versions omit some clonotypes, under half of them owing to an unresolved V gene in the studies checked, with the rest unexplained. This sample holds around 150,000 clones; roughly 76% were observed only once. The ten largest account for over 1.1% of the sample. The sample was PBMCs. Receptors originate from a man in his 60s in good health and CMV-seronegative.

The chain has TRBV14 and TRBJ2-1, with D hard to call. V lost 5 bases to trimming and J lost 7 bases, with 9 bases between them. This CDR3 is 12 amino acids long. Germline V gene sequence: CDR1 SGHDN, CDR2 FVKESK. The CDR3 region has the DNA TGTGCCAGCAGCGACCGGGTAAATGAGCAGTTCTTC. This sequence encodes CASSDRVNEQFF.

The chain links TRBV5-1 to TRBJ1-3, with a weak D call TRBD1 (5 bases). Per germline, CDR1 SGHRS and CDR2 YFSETQ. V lost 0 bases, J lost 0 bases, and 10 bases lay in between. This CDR3 is 16 amino acids long. CDR3 region: CASSLVRQGSGNTIYF. The CDR3 DNA reads as TGCGCCAGCAGCTTGGTAAGGCAGGGCTCTGGAAACACCATATATTTT.

This chain connects TRBV30 to TRBJ2-5; TRBD2 is a possible D gene (6 bases). Deletions cut 2 bases from V and 2 bases from J, with 12 bases between. The CDR3 is made up of 14 amino acids. CDR1 is GTSNPN, CDR2 SVGIG, per germline (reference sequence). In DNA, the CDR3 is TGTGCCTGGAGTCGCGGGACGGATCAAGAGACCCAGTACTTC. It encodes CAWSRGTDQETQYF.

The V and J genes are TRBV5-1 and TRBJ2-1; TRBD1 matches at 9 bases. Germline-derived CDR1 and CDR2 are SGHRS and YFSETQ. V lost 0 bases and J lost 9; bases outside the gene matches: 7. The CDR3 spans 15 residues. This chain's CDR3 is CASSLEGTGRGEQFF. Here the CDR3 DNA reads TGCGCCAGCAGCTTGGAGGGGACAGGGAGGGGTGAGCAGTTCTTC. The full variable domain, with the rest looked up from reference TRBV5-1 and TRBJ2-1, is KAGVTQTPRYLIKTRGQQVTLSCSPISGHRSVSWYQQTPGQGLQFLFEYFSETQRNKGNFPGRFSGRQFSNSRSEMNVSTLELGDSALYLCASSLEGTGRGEQFFGPGTRLTVL.

CDR3 sequence: CASSRERNYNEQFF. Written as DNA, the CDR3 is TGTGCCAGCAGTCGGGAGAGGAACTACAATGAGCAGTTCTTC. The genes are TRBV6-6 and TRBJ2-1, with D perhaps matching TRBD2 (6 bases). Germline values: CDR1 MNHNY, CDR2 SVGAGI (reference sequence). Trimming pared 5 bases from V and 3 bases from J, leaving 11 bases between. This CDR3 comprises 14 residues.

The CDR3 reads CASRALEGLQNTEAFF. DNA of the CDR3: TGTGCCAGCAGAGCGCTGGAGGGACTTCAGAACACTGAAGCTTTCTTT. The V gene is TRBV6-6, the J gene TRBJ1-1, with D possibly matching TRBD1 (5 bases). The germline V gene encodes CDR1 MNHNY and CDR2 SVGAGI (reference sequence). This CDR3 region has 16 residues. Trimming pared 6 bases from V and 1 base from J, leaving 18 bases between.

The V gene is TRBV19, the J gene TRBJ2-1, with 13 bases matching TRBD2. Trimming cost V 0 bases and J 6 bases; bases outside gene matches: 2. The CDR3 is 16 amino acids. Germline CDR1 reads LNHDA; CDR2 reads SQIVND (reference sequence). DNA of the CDR3: TGTGCCAGTAGTATAGAACTAGCGGGAGGGTTCAATGAGCAGTTCTTC. Protein product: CASSIELAGGFNEQFF. The full variable domain, completed using reference TRBV19 and TRBJ2-1, is DGGITQSPKYLFRKEGQNVTLSCEQNLNHDAMYWYRQDPGQGLRLIYYSQIVNDFQKGDIAEGYSVSREKKESFPLTVTSAQKNPTAFYLCASSIELAGGFNEQFFGPGTRLTVL.

In its sample, this clone was seen a few times. This rearrangement joins TRBV7-6 to TRBJ2-7; 10 bases line up with TRBD2. V gave up 5 bases and J gave up 3 bases; unmatched junction bases: 16. This CDR3 spans 18 amino acids. The V gene's germline CDR1 is SGHVS and CDR2 FNYEAQ. The chain's CDR3 is CASSIGTSATLTHYEQYF. The CDR3 DNA follows: TGTGCCAGCAGCATCGGGACTAGCGCAACCCTCACCCACTACGAGCAGTACTTC. Based on the CDR3 plus reference TRBV7-6 and TRBJ2-7, the full variable domain is GAGVSQSPRYKVTKRGQDVALRCDPISGHVSLYWYRQALGQGPEFLTYFNYEAQQDKSGLPNDRFSAERPEGSISTLTIQRTEQRDSAMYRCASSIGTSATLTHYEQYFGPGTRLTVT.

This clone has a handful of counts. The J gene is TRBJ1-2, the V gene TRBV2; TRBD1 matches 8 bases. The CDR3 loop spans 15 amino acids. Germline loops: CDR1 SNHLY, CDR2 FYNNEI. V dropped 4 bases and J dropped 7; count of bases not matched to a gene: 11. CDR3 region: CASSARQGRFSGYTF. CDR3 in DNA: TGTGCCAGCAGTGCCCGACAGGGGCGGTTTTCTGGCTACACCTTC.

This chain uses TRBV5-4 with TRBJ2-5, with 8 bases fitting TRBD1. Per germline, CDR1 SGHNT and CDR2 YYREEE (reference sequence). The J segment lost 5 bases and the V segment lost 0 bases, leaving 9 bases of the junction unmatched. This CDR3 has 16 amino acids. Here the CDR3 DNA reads TGTGCCAGCAGCTTGGAATTCGGACAGGGCAGGGAGACCCAGTACTTC. The encoded protein is CASSLEFGQGRETQYF.

The chain recombines TRBV28 with TRBJ2-7, with D hard to call. Germline CDR1 and CDR2: MDHEN and SYDVKM. The length of the CDR3 is 11 residues. V lost 6 bases and J lost 6, with 9 bases in between. The CDR3 protein is CASSPRGEQYF. The CDR3 DNA reads TGTGCCAGCAGCCCTCGAGGCGAGCAGTACTTC. Filled out from reference TRBV28 and TRBJ2-7, the complete variable domain reads DVKVTQSSRYLVKRTGEKVFLECVQDMDHENMFWYRQDPGLGLRLIYFSYDVKMKEKGDIPEGYSVSREKKERFSLILESASTNQTSMYLCASSPRGEQYFGPGTRLTVT.

Turning to this clone: No conserved phenylalanine or tryptophan is present at the end of the CDR3, so a read error is the likely explanation. The V gene is TRBV5-1, the J gene TRBJ1-1; 8 bases agree with TRBD1. Trimming cost V 3 bases and J 1 base; bases outside gene matches: 5. In germline, CDR1 is SGHRS, CDR2 YFSETQ. The CDR3 sequence is 15 residues long. CDR3 amino acids: CASSWGDRRNTEAFS. The DNA of the CDR3 is TGCGCCAGCAGCTGGGGGGACAGGAGGAACACTGAAGCTTTCTCT.

CDR3 DNA: TGCGCCAGCAGCGCCGGACAGGGATCTACTCGGACCTACGAGCAGTACTTC. It encodes CASSAGQGSTRTYEQYF. The rearrangement links TRBV5-1 to TRBJ2-7, with 8 bases that match TRBD1. The CDR3 extends over 17 amino acids. V dropped 4 bases and J dropped 2; count of bases not matched to a gene: 14. Germline CDR1 SGHRS, CDR2 YFSETQ. The entire variable domain, with the rest obtained from reference TRBV5-1 and TRBJ2-7, is as follows: KAGVTQTPRYLIKTRGQQVTLSCSPISGHRSVSWYQQTPGQGLQFLFEYFSETQRNKGNFPGRFSGRQFSNSRSEMNVSTLELGDSALYLCASSAGQGSTRTYEQYFGPGTRLTVT.

This chain connects TRBV19 to TRBJ2-3; 9 positions match TRBD1. With V trimmed by 5 bases and J by 1 base, 4 bases remained unmatched. The CDR3 is made up of 15 amino acids. The germline CDR1 and CDR2 sequences are LNHDA and SQIVND (reference sequence). The CDR3 coding sequence is TGTGCCAGTAGTTCGAGGACAGGGGGCACAGATACGCAGTATTTT. This translates into CASSSRTGGTDTQYF.

This clone was counted a few times. This chain connects TRBV28 to TRBJ1-5; D is undetermined. V dropped 3 bases and J dropped 3 bases, with 15 bases sitting between them. Germline V CDR1 and CDR2: MDHEN, SYDVKM. This CDR3 is built from 16 residues. This chain's CDR3 is CASSLLRSQPNQPQHF. The CDR3 DNA reads TGTGCCAGCAGTTTGTTAAGGAGCCAGCCCAATCAGCCCCAGCATTTT.

This chain uses TRBV7-9 with TRBJ1-5; D gene unclear. The V gene's germline CDR1 is SEHNR and CDR2 FQNEAQ (reference sequence). The CDR3 runs to 12 residues. V dropped 5 bases and J dropped 3 bases, with 5 bases sitting between them. CDR3 coding DNA: TGTGCCAGCAGCCCCAACAATCAGCCCCAGCATTTT. Residues: CASSPNNQPQHF. Full variable domain (outside the CDR3, taken from reference TRBV7-9 and TRBJ1-5): DTGVSQNPRHKITKRGQNVTFRCDPISEHNRLYWYRQTLGQGPEFLTYFQNEAQLEKSRLLSDRFSAERPKGSFSTLEIQRTEQGDSAMYLCASSPNNQPQHFGDGTRLSIL.

The chain joins TRBV5-4 to TRBJ1-1; the D gene is possibly TRBD1 (6 bases). V was cut by 4 bases and J by 1 base, with 14 bases left in between. Germline V CDR1 and CDR2: SGHNT, YYREEE (reference sequence). The CDR3 runs 15 residues. The CDR3 sequence is CASSPGGRKNTEAFF. The CDR3 nucleotides read TGTGCCAGCAGCCCGGGGGGGCGGAAGAACACTGAAGCTTTCTTT. Drawing the rest from reference TRBV5-4 and TRBJ1-1, the complete variable domain is ETGVTQSPTHLIKTRGQQVTLRCSSQSGHNTVSWYQQALGQGPQFIFQYYREEENGRGNFPPRFSGLQFPNYSSELNVNALELDDSALYLCASSPGGRKNTEAFFGQGTRLTVV.

This chain uses TRBV7-2 with TRBJ2-1, with D possibly TRBD1 on 5 matching bases. Germline CDR1 is SGHTA and CDR2 is FQGNSA. V lost 5 bases and J 0 bases, leaving 8 bases between the germline ends. The CDR3 length is 14 residues. The chain's CDR3 is CASSRQGSYNEQFF. In DNA form, the CDR3 reads TGTGCCAGCAGCCGTCAGGGCTCCTACAATGAGCAGTTCTTC.

V is TRBV10-3 and J is TRBJ2-1; D possibly corresponds to TRBD2 (5 bases). Germline values: CDR1 ENHRY, CDR2 SYGVKD. CDR3 length: 13 amino acids. V lost 10 bases and J 2 bases, leaving 12 bases between the germline ends. CDR3 bases: TGTGCCAGCCGGGAACTCACCTACAATGAGCAGTTCTTC. This codes for CASRELTYNEQFF.

The chain carries TRBV6-5 and TRBJ2-7; 7 bases align to TRBD2. V shed 6 bases and J 0 bases; nucleotides not matched to a gene: 8. The CDR3 covers 15 residues. Germline CDR1 and CDR2: MNHEY and SVGAGI. As DNA, the CDR3 is TGTGCCAGCAGGGGCGGGGGTGGGAGCTCCTACGAGCAGTACTTC. It codes for CASRGGGGSSYEQYF.

The J gene is TRBJ1-4, the V gene TRBV5-1, with 11 bases aligning to TRBD1. V shed 4 bases and J 8 bases; nucleotides not matched to a gene: 13. CDR3 length equals 17 residues. CDR1 SGHRS and CDR2 YFSETQ come from the germline V gene. The CDR3 spells CASSQTPGQGVEEKLFF. The CDR3, as DNA: TGCGCCAGCAGCCAGACACCGGGACAGGGGGTCGAAGAAAAACTGTTTTTT.

The chain carries TRBV4-1 and TRBJ1-2, with 7 positions matching TRBD1. Germline V gives CDR1 MGHRA, CDR2 YSYEKL. With 0 bases clipped from V and 7 bases from J, the junction kept 11 bases outside the gene matches. This CDR3 has 16 residues. The CDR3 DNA is TGCGCCAGCAGCCAAGAAGTGACAGGGATTATCGGTGGCTACACCTTC. Protein sequence: CASSQEVTGIIGGYTF.

This clone has a handful of counts. Other DNA sequences in this specimen translate into the identical CDR3. The chain uses TRBV7-9 and TRBJ2-2; 9 bases agree with TRBD2. This CDR3 contains 16 residues. V was pared by 5 bases and J by 2 bases, with 6 bases of the junction left unmatched. Per germline, CDR1 SEHNR and CDR2 FQNEAQ (reference sequence). The CDR3, as DNA: TGTGCCAGCAGCCTTAGCGGGGGAGTTAACACCGGGGAGCTGTTTTTT. Translation: CASSLSGGVNTGELFF.

This clone was counted only a few times. The rearrangement joins TRBV11-1 to TRBJ2-2; 12 bases fit TRBD2. The germline gives CDR1 SGHAT, CDR2 FQDESV (reference sequence). There are 18 residues in the CDR3. Trimming at V came to 5 bases and at J to 4 bases, leaving 11 bases not matched to a gene. This CDR3 is CASSPRKILAGGTGELFF. Here the CDR3 DNA reads TGTGCCAGCAGCCCGAGAAAAATACTAGCGGGAGGCACCGGGGAGCTGTTTTTT.

V gene TRBV19 combines with J gene TRBJ2-7; TRBD2 might be the D (6 bases). Per the germline V gene, CDR1 is LNHDA and CDR2 is SQIVND (reference sequence). Deletions cut 5 bases from V and 0 bases from J, with 11 bases between. The CDR3 loop spans 14 amino acids. The CDR3 nucleotides read TGTGCCAGTAGTCTTAGCGGATCCTCCTACGAGCAGTACTTC. Amino acids: CASSLSGSSYEQYF.

The chain has TRBV2 and TRBJ2-5; a weak D match, TRBD2 (7 bases). From germline, CDR1 is SNHLY and CDR2 FYNNEI. V was pared by 5 bases and J by 5 bases, with 21 bases between. The CDR3 extends over 16 amino acids. CDR3 amino acids: CASSPSGGALKETQYF. In DNA form, the CDR3 reads TGTGCCAGCAGTCCGTCTGGGGGGGCTTTAAAGGAGACCCAGTACTTC.

CDR3 bases: TGTGCCAGCAGACTAGGACTAGCGGACACAGATACGCAGTATTTT. Protein: CASRLGLADTDTQYF. The V call is TRBV2, the J call TRBJ2-3; TRBD2 aligns across 10 bases. Germline CDR1 reads SNHLY; CDR2 reads FYNNEI. This CDR3 is built from 15 residues. Trimming cost V 6 bases and J 2 bases; bases outside gene matches: 5.